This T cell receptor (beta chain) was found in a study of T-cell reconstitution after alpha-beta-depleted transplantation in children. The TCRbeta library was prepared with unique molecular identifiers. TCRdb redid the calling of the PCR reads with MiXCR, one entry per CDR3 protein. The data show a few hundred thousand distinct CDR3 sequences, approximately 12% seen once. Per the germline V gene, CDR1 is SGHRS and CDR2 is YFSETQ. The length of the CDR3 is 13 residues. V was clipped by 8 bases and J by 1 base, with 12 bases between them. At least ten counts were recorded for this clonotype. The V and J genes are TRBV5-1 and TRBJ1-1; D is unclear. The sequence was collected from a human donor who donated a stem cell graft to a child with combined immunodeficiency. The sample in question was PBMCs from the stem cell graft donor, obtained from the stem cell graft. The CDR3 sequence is CASRPDWNTEAFF. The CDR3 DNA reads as TGCGCCAGTCGACCCGATTGGAACACTGAAGCTTTCTTT.